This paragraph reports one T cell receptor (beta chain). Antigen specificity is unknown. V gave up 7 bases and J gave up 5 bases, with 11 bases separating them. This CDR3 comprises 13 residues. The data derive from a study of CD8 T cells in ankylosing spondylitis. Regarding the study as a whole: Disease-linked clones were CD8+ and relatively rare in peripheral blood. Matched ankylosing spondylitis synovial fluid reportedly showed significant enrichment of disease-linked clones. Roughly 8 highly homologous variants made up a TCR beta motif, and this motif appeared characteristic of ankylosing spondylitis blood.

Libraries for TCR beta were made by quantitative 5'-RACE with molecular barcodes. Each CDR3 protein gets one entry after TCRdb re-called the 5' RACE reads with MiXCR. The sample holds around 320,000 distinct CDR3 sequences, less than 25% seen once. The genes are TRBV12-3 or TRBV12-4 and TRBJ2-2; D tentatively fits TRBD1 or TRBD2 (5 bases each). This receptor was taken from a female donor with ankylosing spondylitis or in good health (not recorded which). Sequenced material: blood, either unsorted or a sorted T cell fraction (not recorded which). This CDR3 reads CASIDWGTGELFF. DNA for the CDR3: TGTGCCAGCATCGACTGGGGGACCGGGGAGCTGTTTTTT.